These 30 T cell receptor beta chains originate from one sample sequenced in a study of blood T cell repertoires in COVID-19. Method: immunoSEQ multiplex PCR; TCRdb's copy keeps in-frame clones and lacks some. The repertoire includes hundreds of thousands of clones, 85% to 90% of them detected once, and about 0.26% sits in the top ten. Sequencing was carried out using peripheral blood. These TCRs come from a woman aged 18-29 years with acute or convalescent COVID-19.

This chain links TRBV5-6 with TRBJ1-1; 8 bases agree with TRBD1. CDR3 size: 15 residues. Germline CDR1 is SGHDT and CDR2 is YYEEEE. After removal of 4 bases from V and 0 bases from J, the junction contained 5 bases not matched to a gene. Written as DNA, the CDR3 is TGTGCCAGCAGCCTAGGGGACAGGCTGAACACTGAAGCTTTCTTT. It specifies CASSLGDRLNTEAFF.

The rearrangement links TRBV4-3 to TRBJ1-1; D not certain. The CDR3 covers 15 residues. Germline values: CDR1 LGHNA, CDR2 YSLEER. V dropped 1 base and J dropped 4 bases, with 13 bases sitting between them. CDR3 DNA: TGCGCCAGCAGCCAAGGGAGGGTCCTGGGCACTGAAGCTTTCTTT. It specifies CASSQGRVLGTEAFF.

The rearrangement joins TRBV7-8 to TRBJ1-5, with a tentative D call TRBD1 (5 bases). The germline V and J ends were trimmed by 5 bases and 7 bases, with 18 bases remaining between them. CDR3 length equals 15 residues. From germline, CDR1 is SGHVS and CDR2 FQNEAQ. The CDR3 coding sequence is TGTGCCAGCAGCCCCGACAGACCCGGGGGACAGCCCCAGCATTTT. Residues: CASSPDRPGGQPQHF.

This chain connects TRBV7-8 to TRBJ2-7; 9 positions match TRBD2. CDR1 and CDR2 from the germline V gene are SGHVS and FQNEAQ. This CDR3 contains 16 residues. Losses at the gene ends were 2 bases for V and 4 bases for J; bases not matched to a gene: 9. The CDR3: CASSLILVSGGYEQYF. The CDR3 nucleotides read TGTGCCAGCAGCTTAATTTTGGTTAGCGGGGGATACGAGCAGTACTTC.

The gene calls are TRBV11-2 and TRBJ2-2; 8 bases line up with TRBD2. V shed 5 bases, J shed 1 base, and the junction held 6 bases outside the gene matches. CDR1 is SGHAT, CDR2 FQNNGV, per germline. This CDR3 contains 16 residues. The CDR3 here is CASSPNRGGNTGELFF. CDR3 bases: TGTGCCAGCAGCCCCAACCGGGGGGGGAACACCGGGGAGCTGTTTTTT.

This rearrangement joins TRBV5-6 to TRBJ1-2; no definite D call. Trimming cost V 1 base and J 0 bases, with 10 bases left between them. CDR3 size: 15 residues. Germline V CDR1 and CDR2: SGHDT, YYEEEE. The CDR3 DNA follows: TGTGCCAGCAGCTTGAATGGAGAGGCTAACTATGGCTACACCTTC. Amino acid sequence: CASSLNGEANYGYTF.

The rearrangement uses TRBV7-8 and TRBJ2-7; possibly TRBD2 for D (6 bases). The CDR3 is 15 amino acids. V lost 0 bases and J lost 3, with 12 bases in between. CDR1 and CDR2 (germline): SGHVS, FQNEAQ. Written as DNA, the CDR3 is TGTGCCAGCAGCTTAGCGGGAGGTATTTACTACGAGCAGTACTTC. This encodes CASSLAGGIYYEQYF.

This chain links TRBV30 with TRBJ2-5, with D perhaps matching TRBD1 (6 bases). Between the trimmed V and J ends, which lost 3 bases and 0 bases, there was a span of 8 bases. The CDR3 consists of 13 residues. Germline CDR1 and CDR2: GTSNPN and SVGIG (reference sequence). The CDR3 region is CAWRDRYQETQYF. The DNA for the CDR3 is TGTGCCTGGAGAGACAGGTACCAAGAGACCCAGTACTTC.

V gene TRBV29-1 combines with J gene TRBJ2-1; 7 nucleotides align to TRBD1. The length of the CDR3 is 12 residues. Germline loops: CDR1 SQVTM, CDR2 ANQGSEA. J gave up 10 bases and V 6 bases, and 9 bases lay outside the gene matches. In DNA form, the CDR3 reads TGCAGCGTGGAGTTTACAGGGGAAGAGCAGTTCTTC. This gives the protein CSVEFTGEEQFF.

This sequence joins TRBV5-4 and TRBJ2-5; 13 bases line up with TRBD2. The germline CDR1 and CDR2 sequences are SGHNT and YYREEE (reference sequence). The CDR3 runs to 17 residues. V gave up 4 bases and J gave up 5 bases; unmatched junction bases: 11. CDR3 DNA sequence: TGTGCCAGCAGCCCGGGGGGACTAGCGGGATCTTGGGAGACCCAGTACTTC. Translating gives CASSPGGLAGSWETQYF.

This CDR3 reads CASSQARSMNTEAFF. CDR3 nucleotide sequence: TGCGCCAGCAGCCAAGCTCGGTCCATGAACACTGAAGCTTTCTTT. The rearrangement uses TRBV4-1 and TRBJ1-1; no reliable D call. V shed 1 base and J shed 0 bases, with 9 bases lying between them. Germline CDR1 reads MGHRA; CDR2 reads YSYEKL. The CDR3 has 15 amino acids.

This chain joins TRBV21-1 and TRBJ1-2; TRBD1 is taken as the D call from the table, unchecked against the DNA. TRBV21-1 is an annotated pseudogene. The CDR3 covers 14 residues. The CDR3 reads CASSLVEQGGGYTF. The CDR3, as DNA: TGTGCCAGCAGCCTCGTGGAGCAGGGTGGTGGCTACACCTTC.

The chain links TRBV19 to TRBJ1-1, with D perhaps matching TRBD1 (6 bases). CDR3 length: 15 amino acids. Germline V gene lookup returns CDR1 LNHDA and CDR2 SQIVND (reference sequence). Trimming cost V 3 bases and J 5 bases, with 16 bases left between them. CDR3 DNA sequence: TGTGCCAGTAGTATGTTAACAGGGCGCAAAACTGAAGCTTTCTTT. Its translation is CASSMLTGRKTEAFF. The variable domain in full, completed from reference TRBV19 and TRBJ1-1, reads DGGITQSPKYLFRKEGQNVTLSCEQNLNHDAMYWYRQDPGQGLRLIYYSQIVNDFQKGDIAEGYSVSREKKESFPLTVTSAQKNPTAFYLCASSMLTGRKTEAFFGQGTRLTVV.

Here the CDR3 reads CASSNWSGAAGNYGYTF. The CDR3 nucleotides are TGTGCCAGCAGCAATTGGTCAGGGGCCGCCGGTAACTATGGCTACACCTTC. V is TRBV21-1 and J is TRBJ1-2; TRBD1 is the table's D call and was not checked against the DNA. TRBV21-1 is termed a pseudogene. The CDR3 spans 17 residues.

This CDR3 is CASSIGRGSGNTIYF. CDR3 nucleotides: TGTGCCAGTAGTATAGGCCGGGGCTCTGGAAACACCATATATTTT. The V gene is TRBV19, the J gene TRBJ1-3; no definite D call. Trimming took 1 base from V and 0 from J, leaving 7 bases between them. Germline V lookup: CDR1 LNHDA, CDR2 SQIVND (reference sequence). The CDR3 runs to 15 residues.

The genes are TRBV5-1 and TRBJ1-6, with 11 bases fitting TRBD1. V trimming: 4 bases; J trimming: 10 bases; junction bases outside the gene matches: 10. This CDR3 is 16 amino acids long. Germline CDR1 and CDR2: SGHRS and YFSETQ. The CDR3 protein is CASSEGQGVGSSPLHF. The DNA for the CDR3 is TGCGCCAGCAGCGAGGGACAGGGGGTGGGGAGCTCACCCCTCCACTTT.

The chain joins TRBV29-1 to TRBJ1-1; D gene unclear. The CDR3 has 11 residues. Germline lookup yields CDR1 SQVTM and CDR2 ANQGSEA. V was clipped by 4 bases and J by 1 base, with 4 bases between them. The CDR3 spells CSVAQNTEAFF. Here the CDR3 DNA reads TGCAGCGTTGCCCAGAACACTGAAGCTTTCTTT.

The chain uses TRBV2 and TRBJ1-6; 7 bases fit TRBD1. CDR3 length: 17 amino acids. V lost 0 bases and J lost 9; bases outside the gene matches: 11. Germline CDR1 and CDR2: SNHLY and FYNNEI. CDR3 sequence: CASSEAPTGRGGSPLHF. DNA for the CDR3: TGTGCCAGCAGTGAAGCGCCGACAGGGCGTGGGGGTTCACCCCTCCACTTT. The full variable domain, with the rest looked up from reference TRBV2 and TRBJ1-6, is EPEVTQTPSHQVTQMGQEVILRCVPISNHLYFYWYRQILGQKVEFLVSFYNNEISEKSEIFDDQFSVERPDGSNFTLKIRSTKLEDSAMYFCASSEAPTGRGGSPLHFGNGTRLTVT.

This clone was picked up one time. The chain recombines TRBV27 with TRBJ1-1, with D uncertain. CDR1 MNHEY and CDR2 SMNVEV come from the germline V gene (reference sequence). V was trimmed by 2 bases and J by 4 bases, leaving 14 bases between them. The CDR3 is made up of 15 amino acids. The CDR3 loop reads CASSLRGKRSTEAFF. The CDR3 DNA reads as TGTGCCAGCAGTTTACGGGGTAAAAGGAGCACTGAAGCTTTCTTT.

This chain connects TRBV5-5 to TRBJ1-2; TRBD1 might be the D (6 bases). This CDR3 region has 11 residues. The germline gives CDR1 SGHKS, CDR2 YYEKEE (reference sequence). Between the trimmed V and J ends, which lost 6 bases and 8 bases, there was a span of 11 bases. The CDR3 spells CASTWQGGYTF. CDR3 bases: TGTGCCAGCACATGGCAGGGGGGCTACACCTTC.

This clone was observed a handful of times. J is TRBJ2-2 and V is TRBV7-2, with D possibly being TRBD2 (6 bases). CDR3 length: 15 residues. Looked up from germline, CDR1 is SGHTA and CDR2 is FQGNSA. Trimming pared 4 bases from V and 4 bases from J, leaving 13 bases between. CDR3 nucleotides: TGTGCCAGCAGCTCCTGGCCCGGGAGCACCGGGGAGCTGTTTTTT. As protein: CASSSWPGSTGELFF.

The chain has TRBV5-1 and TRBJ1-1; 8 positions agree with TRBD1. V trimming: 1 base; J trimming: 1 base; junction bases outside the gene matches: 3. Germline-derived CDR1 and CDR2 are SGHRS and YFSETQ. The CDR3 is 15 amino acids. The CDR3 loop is CASSLIDRGNTEAFF. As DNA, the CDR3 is TGCGCCAGCAGCTTGATTGACAGGGGGAACACTGAAGCTTTCTTT.

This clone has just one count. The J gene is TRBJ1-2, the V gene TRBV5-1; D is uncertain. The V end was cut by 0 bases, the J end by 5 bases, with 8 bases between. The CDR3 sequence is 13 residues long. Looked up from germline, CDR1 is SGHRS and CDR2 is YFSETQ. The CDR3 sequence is CASSLDAGYGYTF. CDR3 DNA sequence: TGCGCCAGCAGCTTGGATGCCGGGTATGGCTACACCTTC.

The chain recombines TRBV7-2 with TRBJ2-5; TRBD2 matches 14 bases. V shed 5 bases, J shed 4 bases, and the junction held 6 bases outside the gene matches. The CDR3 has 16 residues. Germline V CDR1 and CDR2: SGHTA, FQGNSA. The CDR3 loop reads CASSPRLAGGRETQYF. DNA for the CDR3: TGTGCCAGCAGCCCTCGACTAGCGGGGGGGCGAGAGACCCAGTACTTC.

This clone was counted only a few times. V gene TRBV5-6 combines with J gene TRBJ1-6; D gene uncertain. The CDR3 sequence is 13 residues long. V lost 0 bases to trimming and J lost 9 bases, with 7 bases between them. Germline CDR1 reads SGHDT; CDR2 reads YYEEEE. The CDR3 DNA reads TGTGCCAGCAGCTTGGGTCCCGGTTCACCCCTCCACTTT. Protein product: CASSLGPGSPLHF.

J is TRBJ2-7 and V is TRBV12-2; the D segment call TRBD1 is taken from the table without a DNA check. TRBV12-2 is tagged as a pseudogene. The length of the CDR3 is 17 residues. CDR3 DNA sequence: TGTGCAAGTCGCTTAGGAACCCCGGGACAGGGGTGGTCCGAGCAGTACTTC. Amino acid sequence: CASRLGTPGQGWSEQYF.

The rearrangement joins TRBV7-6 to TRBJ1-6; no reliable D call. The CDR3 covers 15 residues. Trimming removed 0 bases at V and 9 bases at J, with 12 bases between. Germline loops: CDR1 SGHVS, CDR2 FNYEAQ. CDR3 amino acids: CASSLARAESSPLHF. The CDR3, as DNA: TGTGCCAGCAGCTTAGCGAGGGCCGAAAGTTCACCCCTCCACTTT.

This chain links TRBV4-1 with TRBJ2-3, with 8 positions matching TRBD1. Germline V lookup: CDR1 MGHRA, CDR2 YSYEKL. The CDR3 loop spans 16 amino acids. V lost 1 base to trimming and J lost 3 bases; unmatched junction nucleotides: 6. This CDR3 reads CASSQVGQAGTDTQYF. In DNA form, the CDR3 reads TGCGCCAGCAGCCAAGTGGGACAGGCAGGGACAGATACGCAGTATTTT.

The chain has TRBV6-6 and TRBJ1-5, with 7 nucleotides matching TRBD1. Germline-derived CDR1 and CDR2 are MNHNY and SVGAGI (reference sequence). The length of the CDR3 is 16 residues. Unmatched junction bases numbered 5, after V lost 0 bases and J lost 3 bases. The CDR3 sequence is CASSYSGGASNQPQHF. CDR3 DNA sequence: TGTGCCAGCAGTTACTCAGGGGGCGCCTCCAATCAGCCCCAGCATTTT.

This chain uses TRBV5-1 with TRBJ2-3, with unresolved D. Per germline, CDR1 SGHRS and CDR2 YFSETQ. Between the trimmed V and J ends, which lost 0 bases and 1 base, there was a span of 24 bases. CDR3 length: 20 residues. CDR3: CASSLAEYSQALLGTDTQYF. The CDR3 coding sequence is TGCGCCAGCAGCTTGGCCGAATATTCCCAAGCTCTTCTCGGCACAGATACGCAGTATTTT.